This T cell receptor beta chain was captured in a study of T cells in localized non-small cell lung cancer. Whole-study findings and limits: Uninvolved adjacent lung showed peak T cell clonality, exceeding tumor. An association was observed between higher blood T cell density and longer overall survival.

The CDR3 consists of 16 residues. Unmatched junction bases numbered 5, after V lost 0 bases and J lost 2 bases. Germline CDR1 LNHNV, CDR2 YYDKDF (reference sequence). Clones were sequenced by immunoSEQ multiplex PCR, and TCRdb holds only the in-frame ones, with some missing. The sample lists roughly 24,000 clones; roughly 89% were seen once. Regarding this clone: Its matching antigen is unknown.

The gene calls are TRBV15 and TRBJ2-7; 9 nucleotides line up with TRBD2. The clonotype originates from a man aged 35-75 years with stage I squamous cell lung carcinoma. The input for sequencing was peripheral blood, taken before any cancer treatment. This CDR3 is CATSRDLAGGPYEQYF. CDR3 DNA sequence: TGTGCCACCAGCAGAGATTTGGCGGGGGGGCCCTACGAGCAGTACTTC.